The rows below give T cell receptor beta chains drawn from one sample of a study of cytomegalovirus exposure and HLA in healthy donors. Assay used: immunoSEQ multiplex PCR; TCRdb lists only in-frame clones, some missing. The sample has 90,000 to 130,000 clones; around 70% are singletons. Sequencing used PBMCs. These receptors all come from a young man in good health and CMV-seropositive. The CDR3 runs from the conserved cysteine through the conserved F or W. A D gene is named only where the DNA matches it firmly. A row's size may be missing; if present it is once, few, many or a size class.

J gene: TRBJ1-2; V gene: TRBV30; clone size: -; D gene: -; CDR3 DNA: TGTGCCTGGATTTACCCAGGGGATCTATATGGCTACACCTTC; CDR3 protein: CAWIYPGDLYGYTF
J gene: TRBJ2-7; V gene: TRBV11-2; clone size: -; D gene: -; CDR3 DNA: TGTGCCAGCTCCTCAGGGGCCTACCGCGAGCAGTACTTC; CDR3 protein: CASSSGAYREQYF
J gene: TRBJ2-2; V gene: TRBV4-2; clone size: -; D gene: TRBD2; CDR3 DNA: TGTGCCAGCAGCCAACGCGGGACTAGCGGGGTTATCCCCACCGGGGAGCTGTTTTTT; CDR3 protein: CASSQRGTSGVIPTGELFF
J gene: TRBJ1-2; V gene: TRBV6-6; clone size: -; D gene: TRBD1; CDR3 DNA: TGTGCCAGCAGTTCCGGACAGGGGGGCTATGGCTACCCCTTC; CDR3 protein: CASSSGQGGYGYPF
J gene: TRBJ2-3; V gene: TRBV2; clone size: -; D gene: -; CDR3 DNA: TGTGCCGGAGGAACAGGGAACACAGATACGCAGTATTTT; CDR3 protein: CAGGTGNTDTQYF
J gene: TRBJ2-1; V gene: TRBV5-1; clone size: -; D gene: TRBD2; CDR3 DNA: TGCGCCAGCAGCTTGGCCTGGGCGGGGGGGCCCGGCAATGAGCAGTTCTTC; CDR3 protein: CASSLAWAGGPGNEQFF
J gene: TRBJ1-3; V gene: TRBV6-5; clone size: -; D gene: -; CDR3 DNA: TGTGCCAGCAGACTTTCGACAGTCTCTGGAAACACCATATATTTT; CDR3 protein: CASRLSTVSGNTIYF
J gene: TRBJ2-5; V gene: TRBV4-2; clone size: few; D gene: TRBD2; CDR3 DNA: TGTGCCAGCAGCCAAGATTGGGCCGGGGGGGGAGGGACCCAGTACTTC; CDR3 protein: CASSQDWAGGGGTQYF
J gene: TRBJ2-2; V gene: TRBV27; clone size: once; D gene: TRBD1; CDR3 DNA: TGTGCCAGCAGTTTAAGACAGGGGGCCACCGGGGAGCTGTTTTTT; CDR3 protein: CASSLRQGATGELFF
J gene: TRBJ2-7; V gene: TRBV2; clone size: -; D gene: -; CDR3 DNA: TGTGCCAGCGCAGCAGGCCGCGAGCAGTACTTC; CDR3 protein: CASAAGREQYF
J gene: TRBJ1-3; V gene: TRBV6-6; clone size: few; D gene: -; CDR3 DNA: TGTGCCAGTCGGAGCTCTGGAAACACCATATATTTT; CDR3 protein: CASRSSGNTIYF
J gene: TRBJ2-5; V gene: TRBV5-4; clone size: -; D gene: -; CDR3 DNA: TGTGCCAGCAGCTACTCAGGCAGCCAAGAGACCCAGTACTTC; CDR3 protein: CASSYSGSQETQYF
J gene: TRBJ1-4; V gene: TRBV11-2; clone size: -; D gene: TRBD1; CDR3 DNA: TGTGCCAGCAGCCCCTGGAGGGGGCTTAGGTTGGATGAAAAACTGTTTTTT; CDR3 protein: CASSPWRGLRLDEKLFF
J gene: TRBJ2-5; V gene: TRBV5-1; clone size: -; D gene: -; CDR3 DNA: TGCGCCAGCAGCTTGGCGGGACTTTCTCAAGAGACCCAGTACTTC; CDR3 protein: CASSLAGLSQETQYF
J gene: TRBJ1-4; V gene: TRBV19; clone size: -; D gene: TRBD1; CDR3 DNA: TGTGCCAGTAGGACACGGACAGGCTCGAATGAAAAACTGTTTTTT; CDR3 protein: CASRTRTGSNEKLFF
J gene: TRBJ1-1; V gene: TRBV7-2; clone size: -; D gene: -; CDR3 DNA: TGTGCCAGCAGGAGGGGGGGTGATGGCACTGAAGCTTTCTTT; CDR3 protein: CASRRGGDGTEAFF
J gene: TRBJ2-1; V gene: TRBV7-7; clone size: -; D gene: -; CDR3 DNA: TGTGCCAGCAGCTCCCAACTAGTTGGTGAGCAGTTCTTC; CDR3 protein: CASSSQLVGEQFF